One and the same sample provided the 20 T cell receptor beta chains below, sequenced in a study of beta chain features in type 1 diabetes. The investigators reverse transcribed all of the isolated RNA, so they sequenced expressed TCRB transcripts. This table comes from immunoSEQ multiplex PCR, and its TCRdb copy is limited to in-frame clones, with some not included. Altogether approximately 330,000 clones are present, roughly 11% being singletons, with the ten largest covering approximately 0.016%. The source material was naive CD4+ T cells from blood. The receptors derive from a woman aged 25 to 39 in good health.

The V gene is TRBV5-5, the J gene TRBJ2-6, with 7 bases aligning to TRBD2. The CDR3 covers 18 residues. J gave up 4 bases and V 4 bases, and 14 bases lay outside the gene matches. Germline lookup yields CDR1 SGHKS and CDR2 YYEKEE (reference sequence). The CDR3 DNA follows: TGTGCCAGCAGCCTTGGGGTGAGCGGGAACTCCGGGGCCAACGTCCTGACTTTC. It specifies CASSLGVSGNSGANVLTF.

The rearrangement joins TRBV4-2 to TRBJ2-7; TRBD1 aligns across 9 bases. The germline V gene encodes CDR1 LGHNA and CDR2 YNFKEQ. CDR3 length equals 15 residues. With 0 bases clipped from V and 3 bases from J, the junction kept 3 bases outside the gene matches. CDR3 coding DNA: TGTGCCAGCAGCCAAGAAGAGGACAGGGGCTACGAGCAGTACTTC. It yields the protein CASSQEEDRGYEQYF.

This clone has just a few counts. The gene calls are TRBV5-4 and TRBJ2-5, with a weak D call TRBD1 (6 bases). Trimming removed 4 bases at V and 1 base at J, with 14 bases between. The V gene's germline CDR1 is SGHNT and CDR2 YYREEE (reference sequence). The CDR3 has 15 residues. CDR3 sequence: CASSLPQGIQETQYF. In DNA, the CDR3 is TGTGCCAGCAGCCTACCACAGGGAATCCAAGAGACCCAGTACTTC. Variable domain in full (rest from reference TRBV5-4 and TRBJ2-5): ETGVTQSPTHLIKTRGQQVTLRCSSQSGHNTVSWYQQALGQGPQFIFQYYREEENGRGNFPPRFSGLQFPNYSSELNVNALELDDSALYLCASSLPQGIQETQYFGPGTRLLVL.

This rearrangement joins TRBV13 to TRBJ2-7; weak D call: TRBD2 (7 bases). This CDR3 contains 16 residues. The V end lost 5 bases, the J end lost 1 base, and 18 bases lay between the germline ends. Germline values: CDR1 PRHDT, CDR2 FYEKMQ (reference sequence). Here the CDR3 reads CASSRWGGERSYEQYF. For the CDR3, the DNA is TGTGCCAGCAGCAGGTGGGGGGGCGAGCGTTCCTACGAGCAGTACTTC.

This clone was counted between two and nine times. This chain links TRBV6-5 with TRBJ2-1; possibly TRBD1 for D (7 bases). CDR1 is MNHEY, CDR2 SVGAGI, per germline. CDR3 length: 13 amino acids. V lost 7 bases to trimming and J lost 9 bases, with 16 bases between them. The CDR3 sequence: CASKKDRRGEQFF. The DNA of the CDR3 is TGTGCCAGCAAGAAGGACAGGCGGGGTGAGCAGTTCTTC.

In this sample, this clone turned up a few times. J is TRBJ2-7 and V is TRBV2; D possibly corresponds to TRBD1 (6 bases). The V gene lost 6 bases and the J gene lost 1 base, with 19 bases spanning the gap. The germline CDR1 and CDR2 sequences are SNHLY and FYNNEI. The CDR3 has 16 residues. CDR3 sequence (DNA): TGTGCCAGCAGCGATTCCTCTGGGACACTGTCCTACGAGCAGTACTTC. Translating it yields CASSDSSGTLSYEQYF.

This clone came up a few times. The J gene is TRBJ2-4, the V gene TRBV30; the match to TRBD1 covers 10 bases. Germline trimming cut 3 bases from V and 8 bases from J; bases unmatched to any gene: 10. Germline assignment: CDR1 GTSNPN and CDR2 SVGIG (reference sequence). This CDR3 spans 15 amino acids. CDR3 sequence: CAWSKKTGGLDIQYF. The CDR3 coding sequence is TGTGCCTGGAGCAAAAAGACAGGGGGCTTGGACATTCAGTACTTC.

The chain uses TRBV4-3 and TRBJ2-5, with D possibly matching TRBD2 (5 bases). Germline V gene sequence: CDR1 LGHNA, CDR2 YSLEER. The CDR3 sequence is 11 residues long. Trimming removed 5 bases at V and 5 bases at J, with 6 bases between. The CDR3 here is CASSSGETQYF. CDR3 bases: TGCGCCAGCAGCTCGGGGGAGACCCAGTACTTC.

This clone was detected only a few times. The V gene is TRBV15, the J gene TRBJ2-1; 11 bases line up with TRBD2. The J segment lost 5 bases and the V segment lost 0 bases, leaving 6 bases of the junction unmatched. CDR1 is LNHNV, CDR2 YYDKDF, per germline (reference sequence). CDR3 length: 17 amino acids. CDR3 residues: CATSRETGLAANNEQFF. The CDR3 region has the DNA TGTGCCACCAGCAGAGAAACGGGACTAGCGGCCAACAATGAGCAGTTCTTC.

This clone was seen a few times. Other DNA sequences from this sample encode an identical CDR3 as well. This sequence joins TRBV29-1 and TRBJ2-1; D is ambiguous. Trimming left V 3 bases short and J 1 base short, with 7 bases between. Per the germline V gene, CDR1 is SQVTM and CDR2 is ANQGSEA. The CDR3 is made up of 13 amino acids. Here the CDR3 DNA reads TGCAGCGTTGAGCGTCTATCCTACAATGAGCAGTTCTTC. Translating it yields CSVERLSYNEQFF.

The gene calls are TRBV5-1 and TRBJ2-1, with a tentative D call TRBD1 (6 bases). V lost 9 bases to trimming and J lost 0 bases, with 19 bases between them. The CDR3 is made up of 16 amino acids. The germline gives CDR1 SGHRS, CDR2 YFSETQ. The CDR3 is CATRRQVGGSYNEQFF. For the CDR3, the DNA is TGCGCCACCAGAAGACAGGTTGGGGGCTCCTACAATGAGCAGTTCTTC.

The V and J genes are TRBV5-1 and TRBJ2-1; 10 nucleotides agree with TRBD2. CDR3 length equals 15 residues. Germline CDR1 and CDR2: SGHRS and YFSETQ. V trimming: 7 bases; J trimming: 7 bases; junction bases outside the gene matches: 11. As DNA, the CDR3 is TGCGCCAGCGCCCCCACTAGCGGGATAAATAATGAGCAGTTCTTC. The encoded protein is CASAPTSGINNEQFF.

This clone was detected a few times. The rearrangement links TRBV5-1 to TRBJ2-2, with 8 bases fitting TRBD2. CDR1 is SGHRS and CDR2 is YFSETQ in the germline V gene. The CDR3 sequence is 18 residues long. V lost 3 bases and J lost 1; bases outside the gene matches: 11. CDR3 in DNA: TGCGCCAGCAGCTCGCTTTTAGCGGGGCGGAGGAACACCGGGGAGCTGTTTTTT. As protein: CASSSLLAGRRNTGELFF.

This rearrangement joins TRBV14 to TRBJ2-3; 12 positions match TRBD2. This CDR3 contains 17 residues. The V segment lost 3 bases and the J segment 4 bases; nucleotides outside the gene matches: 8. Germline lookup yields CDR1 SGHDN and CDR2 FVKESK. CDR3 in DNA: TGTGCCAGCAGCCACGCACTCCCTAGCGGGAGGGCAGATACGCAGTATTTT. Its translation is CASSHALPSGRADTQYF.

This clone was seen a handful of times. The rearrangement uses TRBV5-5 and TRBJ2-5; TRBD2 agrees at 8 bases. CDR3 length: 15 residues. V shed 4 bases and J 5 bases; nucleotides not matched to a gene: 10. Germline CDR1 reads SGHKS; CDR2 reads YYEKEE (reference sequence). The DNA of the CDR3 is TGTGCCAGCAGCGCCGACGGGAGGGCCGGTGAGACCCAGTACTTC. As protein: CASSADGRAGETQYF.

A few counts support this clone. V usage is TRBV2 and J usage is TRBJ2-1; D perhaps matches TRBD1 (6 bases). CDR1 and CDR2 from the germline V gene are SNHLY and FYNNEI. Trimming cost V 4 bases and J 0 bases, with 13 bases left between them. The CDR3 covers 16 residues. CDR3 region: CASSGRTGFSYNEQFF. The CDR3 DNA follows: TGTGCCAGCAGTGGGCGCACAGGGTTCTCCTACAATGAGCAGTTCTTC.

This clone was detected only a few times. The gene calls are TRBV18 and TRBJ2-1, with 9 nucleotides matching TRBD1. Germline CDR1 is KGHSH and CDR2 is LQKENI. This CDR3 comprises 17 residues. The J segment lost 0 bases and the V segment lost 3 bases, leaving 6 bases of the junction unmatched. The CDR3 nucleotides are TGTGCCAGCTCACCGAAGGGGACAGGGAGCTCCTACAATGAGCAGTTCTTC. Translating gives CASSPKGTGSSYNEQFF.

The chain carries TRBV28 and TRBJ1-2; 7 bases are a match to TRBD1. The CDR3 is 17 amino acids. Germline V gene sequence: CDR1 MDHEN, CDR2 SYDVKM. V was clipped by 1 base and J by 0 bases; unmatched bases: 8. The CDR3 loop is CASSLFPRGTANYGYTF. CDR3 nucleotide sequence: TGTGCCAGCAGTTTATTTCCCCGAGGGACAGCTAACTATGGCTACACCTTC.

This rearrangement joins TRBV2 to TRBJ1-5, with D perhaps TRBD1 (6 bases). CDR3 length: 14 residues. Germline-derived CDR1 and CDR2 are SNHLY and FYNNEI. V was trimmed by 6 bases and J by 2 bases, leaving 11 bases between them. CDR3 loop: CASRLQGGNQPQHF. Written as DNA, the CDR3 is TGTGCCAGCAGACTACAGGGAGGCAATCAGCCCCAGCATTTT. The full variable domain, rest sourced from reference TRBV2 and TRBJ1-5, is EPEVTQTPSHQVTQMGQEVILRCVPISNHLYFYWYRQILGQKVEFLVSFYNNEISEKSEIFDDQFSVERPDGSNFTLKIRSTKLEDSAMYFCASRLQGGNQPQHFGDGTRLSIL.

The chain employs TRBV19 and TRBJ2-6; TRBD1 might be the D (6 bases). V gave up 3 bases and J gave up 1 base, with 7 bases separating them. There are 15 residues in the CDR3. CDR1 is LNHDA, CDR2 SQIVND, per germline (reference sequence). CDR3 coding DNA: TGTGCCAGTAGTATGAGGGGGTCTGGGGCCAACGTCCTGACTTTC. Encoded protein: CASSMRGSGANVLTF.